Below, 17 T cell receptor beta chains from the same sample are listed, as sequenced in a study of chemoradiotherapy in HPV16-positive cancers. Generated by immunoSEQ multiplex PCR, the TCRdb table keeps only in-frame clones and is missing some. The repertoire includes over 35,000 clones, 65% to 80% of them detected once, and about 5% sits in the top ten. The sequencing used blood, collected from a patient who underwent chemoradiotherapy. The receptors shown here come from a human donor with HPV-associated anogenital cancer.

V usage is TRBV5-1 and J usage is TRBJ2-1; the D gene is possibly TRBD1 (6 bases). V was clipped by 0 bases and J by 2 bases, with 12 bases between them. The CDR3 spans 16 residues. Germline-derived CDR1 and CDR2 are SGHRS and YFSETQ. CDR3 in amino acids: CASSLGGLTTYNEQFF. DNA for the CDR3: TGCGCCAGCAGCTTGGGGGGGCTAACCACCTACAATGAGCAGTTCTTC.

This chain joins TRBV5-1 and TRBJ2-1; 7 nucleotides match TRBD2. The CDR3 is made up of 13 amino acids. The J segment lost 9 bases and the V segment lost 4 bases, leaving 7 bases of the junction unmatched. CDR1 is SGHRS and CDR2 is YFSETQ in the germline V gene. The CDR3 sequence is CASSAVGGTEQFF. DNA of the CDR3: TGCGCCAGCAGCGCTGTGGGGGGGACTGAGCAGTTCTTC.

CDR3 in amino acids: CASSPRQGAGTDTQYF. The CDR3 bases are TGTGCCAGCTCACCACGGCAGGGGGCAGGTACAGATACGCAGTATTTT. The V call is TRBV18, the J call TRBJ2-3, with TRBD1 matching 8 bases. The CDR3 has 16 residues. CDR1 is KGHSH and CDR2 is LQKENI in the germline V gene. J lost 3 bases, V lost 1 base, and 6 bases had no gene match.

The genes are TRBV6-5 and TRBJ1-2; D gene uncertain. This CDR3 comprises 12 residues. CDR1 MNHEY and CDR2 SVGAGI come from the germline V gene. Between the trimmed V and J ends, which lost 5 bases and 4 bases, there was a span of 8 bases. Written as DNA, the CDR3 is TGTGCCAGCAGTATCTTAGCCTATGGCTACACCTTC. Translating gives CASSILAYGYTF.

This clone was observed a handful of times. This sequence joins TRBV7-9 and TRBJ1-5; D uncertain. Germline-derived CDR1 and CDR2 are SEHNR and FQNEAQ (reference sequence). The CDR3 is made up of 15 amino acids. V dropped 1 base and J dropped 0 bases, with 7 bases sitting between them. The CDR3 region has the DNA TGTGCCAGCAGCTTAGGTGGGGTTAGCAATCAGCCCCAGCATTTT. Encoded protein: CASSLGGVSNQPQHF.

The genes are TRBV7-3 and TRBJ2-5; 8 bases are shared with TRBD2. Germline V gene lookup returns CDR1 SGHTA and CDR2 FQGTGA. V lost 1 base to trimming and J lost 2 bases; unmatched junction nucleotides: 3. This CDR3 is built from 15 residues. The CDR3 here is CASSLIRGGQETQYF. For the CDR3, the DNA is TGTGCCAGCAGCTTAATCCGGGGGGGGCAAGAGACCCAGTACTTC.

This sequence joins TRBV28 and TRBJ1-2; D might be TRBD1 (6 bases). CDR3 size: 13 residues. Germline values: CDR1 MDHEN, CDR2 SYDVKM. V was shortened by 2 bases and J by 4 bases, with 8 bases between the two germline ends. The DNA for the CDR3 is TGTGCCAGCAGTTTAGGGGGCATCTATGGCTACACCTTC. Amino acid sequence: CASSLGGIYGYTF.

Here the CDR3 DNA reads TGTGCCACCCTAGACGGGGGGGCTCTTGGGACTGAAGCTTTCTTT. It codes for CATLDGGALGTEAFF. V and J are TRBV19 and TRBJ1-1, with D perhaps TRBD1 (6 bases). V was shortened by 10 bases and J by 5 bases, with 23 bases between the two germline ends. Per the germline V gene, CDR1 is LNHDA and CDR2 is SQIVND (reference sequence). The CDR3 runs to 15 residues.

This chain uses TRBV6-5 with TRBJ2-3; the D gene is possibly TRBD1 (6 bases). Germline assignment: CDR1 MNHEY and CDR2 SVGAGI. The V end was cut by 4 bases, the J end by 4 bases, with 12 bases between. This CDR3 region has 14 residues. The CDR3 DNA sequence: TGTGCCAGCAGTTTGATAGGGGGAGCAGATACGCAGTATTTT. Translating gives CASSLIGGADTQYF.

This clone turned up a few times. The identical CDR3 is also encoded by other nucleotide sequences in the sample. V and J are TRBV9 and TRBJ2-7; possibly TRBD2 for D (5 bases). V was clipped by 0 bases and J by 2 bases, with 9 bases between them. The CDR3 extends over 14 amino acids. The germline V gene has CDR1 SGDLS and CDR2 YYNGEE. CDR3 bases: TGTGCCAGCAGCGTAGACGGGGAACCCTACGAGCAGTACTTC. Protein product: CASSVDGEPYEQYF.

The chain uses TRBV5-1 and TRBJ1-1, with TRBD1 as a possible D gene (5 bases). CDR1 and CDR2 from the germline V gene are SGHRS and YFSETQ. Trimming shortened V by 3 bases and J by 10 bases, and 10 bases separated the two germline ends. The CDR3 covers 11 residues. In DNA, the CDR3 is TGCGCCAGCAGCTCGGGGGTAGGAGCTTTCTTT. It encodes CASSSGVGAFF.

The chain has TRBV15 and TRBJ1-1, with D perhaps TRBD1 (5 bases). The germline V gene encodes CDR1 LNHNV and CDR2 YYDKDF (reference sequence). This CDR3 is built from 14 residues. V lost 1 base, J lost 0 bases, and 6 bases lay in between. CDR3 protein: CATSRGGMNTEAFF. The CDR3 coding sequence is TGTGCCACCAGCAGAGGGGGGATGAACACTGAAGCTTTCTTT.

The CDR3 bases are TGTGCCAGCAGCTTACCCATAGCAGATACGCAGTATTTT. It translates to CASSLPIADTQYF. The chain links TRBV11-1 to TRBJ2-3; D remains ambiguous. CDR3 length: 13 amino acids. Germline V gives CDR1 SGHAT, CDR2 FQDESV (reference sequence). V shed 2 bases and J shed 4 bases, with 7 bases lying between them.

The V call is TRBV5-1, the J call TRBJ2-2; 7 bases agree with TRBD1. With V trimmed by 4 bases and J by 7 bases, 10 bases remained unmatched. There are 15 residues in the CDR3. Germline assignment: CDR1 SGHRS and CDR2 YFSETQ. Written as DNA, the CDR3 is TGCGCCAGCAGCCCGAGACAGGGTAGTGGCGGGGAGCTGTTTTTT. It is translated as CASSPRQGSGGELFF. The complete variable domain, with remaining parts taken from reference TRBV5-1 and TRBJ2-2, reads KAGVTQTPRYLIKTRGQQVTLSCSPISGHRSVSWYQQTPGQGLQFLFEYFSETQRNKGNFPGRFSGRQFSNSRSEMNVSTLELGDSALYLCASSPRQGSGGELFFGEGSRLTVL.

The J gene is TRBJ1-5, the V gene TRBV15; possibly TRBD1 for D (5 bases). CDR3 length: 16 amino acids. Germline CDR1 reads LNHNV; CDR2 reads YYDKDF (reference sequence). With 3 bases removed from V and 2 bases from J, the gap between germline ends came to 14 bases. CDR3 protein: CATSSGGSGGNQPQHF. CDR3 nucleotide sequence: TGTGCCACCAGCAGTGGGGGTAGTGGGGGCAATCAGCCCCAGCATTTT.

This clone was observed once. The CDR3 loop reads CSARTQGTQYF. The CDR3 nucleotides are TGCAGTGCTAGAACTCAGGGAACGCAGTATTTT. The chain uses TRBV20-1 and TRBJ2-3; TRBD1 is a possible D gene (5 bases). The V end lost 2 bases, the J end lost 9 bases, and 9 bases lay between the germline ends. The CDR3 sequence is 11 residues long. The germline V gene encodes CDR1 DFQATT and CDR2 SNEGSKA (reference sequence).

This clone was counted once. Written as DNA, the CDR3 is TGTGCCAGCAGCATTGGACAGGGGGCCTACGAGCAGTACTTC. This sequence encodes CASSIGQGAYEQYF. This chain uses TRBV5-6 with TRBJ2-7; 10 positions match TRBD1. The CDR3 runs 14 residues. Trimming at V came to 4 bases and at J to 2 bases, leaving 3 bases not matched to a gene. CDR1 and CDR2 (germline): SGHDT, YYEEEE.